This is a list of T cell receptor beta chains from one sample in a study of blood T cells in healthy people across ages. TCRdb redid the calling of the 5' RACE reads with MiXCR, one entry per CDR3 protein. The sample comprises 650,000 to 800,000 distinct CDR3 sequences, under 55% of which are singletons, and 15% to 25% rests with the top ten. Material for sequencing was blood. The receptors originated from a man aged 55 to 70 in good health. CDR3s include the opening cysteine and the closing phenylalanine or tryptophan. A D gene is named only where the DNA matches it firmly. Rows give clone size only sometimes, using once, few, many, or a class for an expanded clone.

length,size,J,D,V,CDR3,DNA
16,-,TRBJ2-5,-,TRBV28,CASSRGRGALQETQYF,TGTGCCAGCAGCCGCGGGCGAGGGGCCCTCCAAGAGACCCAGTACTTC
15,once,TRBJ2-3,-,TRBV14,CASNQVGAYTDTQYF,TGTGCCAGCAACCAAGTAGGGGCCTACACAGATACGCAGTATTTT
17,-,TRBJ1-4,-,TRBV7-2,CASSLGDRTLISEKLFF,TGTGCCAGCAGCTTAGGAGACAGGACTTTGATTAGTGAAAAACTGTTTTTT
14,many,TRBJ2-5,-,TRBV30,CAWSTRGNQETQYF,TGTGCCTGGAGTACACGAGGGAATCAAGAGACCCAGTACTTC
14,-,TRBJ2-1,TRBD1,TRBV7-9,CASNSRTGYNEQFF,TGTGCCAGCAACTCTAGGACAGGATACAATGAGCAGTTCTTC
15,few,TRBJ2-5,TRBD1,TRBV7-2,CASSLVHRGLETQYF,TGTGCCAGCAGCTTAGTTCACAGGGGGCTGGAGACCCAGTACTTC
16,-,TRBJ2-3,-,TRBV6-2/TRBV6-3,CANSYGPASSTDTQYF,TGTGCCAACAGTTACGGACCAGCCTCTAGCACAGATACGCAGTATTTT
15,few,TRBJ1-2,TRBD1,TRBV4-3,CASSHRTGRNYGYTF,TGCGCCAGCAGCCACCGGACAGGGAGGAACTATGGCTACACCTTC
16,-,TRBJ2-2,-,TRBV9,CASSPQGNLPAGELFF,TGTGCCAGCAGCCCCCAGGGGAACCTCCCGGCCGGGGAGCTGTTTTTT
15,-,TRBJ2-3,TRBD1,TRBV6-2/TRBV6-3,CASSFTGTVTDTQYF,TGTGCCAGCAGTTTTACTGGGACAGTCACAGATACGCAGTATTTT
14,few,TRBJ2-7,TRBD1,TRBV30,CAWSGDRGYNEQYF,TGTGCCTGGAGTGGGGACAGGGGTTACAATGAGCAGTACTTC
15,once,TRBJ1-1,TRBD1,TRBV5-1,CASSRDRGVGTEAFF,TGCGCCAGCAGCAGGGACAGGGGAGTTGGCACTGAAGCTTTCTTT
14,-,TRBJ2-5,-,TRBV11-2,CASSRTTRGGTQYF,TGTGCCAGCAGCCGAACCACACGAGGGGGGACCCAGTACTTC
12,few,TRBJ1-5,-,TRBV20-1,CSTRHGNQPQHF,TGCAGTACTCGGCATGGCAATCAGCCCCAGCATTTT
15,few,TRBJ1-1,-,TRBV6-6,CASSYQGGSNTEAFF,TGTGCCAGCAGTTACCAGGGAGGTTCGAACACTGAAGCTTTCTTT
16,-,TRBJ1-6,TRBD1,TRBV4-3,CASSQTTGSNNSPLHF,TGCGCCAGCAGCCAGACGACAGGGTCTAATAATTCACCCCTCCACTTT
19,once,TRBJ1-6,TRBD1,TRBV7-2,CASSLASNRGTDLNSPLHF,TGTGCCAGCAGCTTAGCCTCAAACAGGGGCACGGATTTAAATTCACCCCTCCACTTT
10,-,TRBJ2-3,-,TRBV12-5,CARDMDTQYF,TGTGCTAGAGATATGGATACGCAGTATTTT
16,-,TRBJ1-5,-,TRBV4-1,CASSRVMWAGGQPQHF,TGCGCCAGCAGCCGAGTTATGTGGGCCGGAGGTCAGCCCCAGCATTTT
17,-,TRBJ2-3,-,TRBV18,CASSRMLGTMGTDTQYF,TGTGCCAGCTCCCGCATGCTTGGCACAATGGGCACAGATACGCAGTATTTT
17,-,TRBJ2-5,TRBD2,TRBV6-6,CASRDRSGSPSQETQYF,TGTGCCAGCAGGGACCGTAGCGGGAGCCCCAGCCAAGAGACCCAGTACTTC
15,-,TRBJ1-6,TRBD1,TRBV2,CASSFTGGGNSPLHF,TGTGCCAGCAGTTTTACAGGGGGTGGGAATTCACCCCTCCACTTT
19,-,TRBJ2-3,TRBD2,TRBV10-3,CAISDPRLQSSGGGDTQYF,TGTGCCATCAGTGATCCCCGACTGCAGTCTAGCGGGGGGGGAGATACGCAGTATTTT
13,-,TRBJ1-2,-,TRBV6-2/TRBV6-3,CASSDGPPYGYTF,TGTGCCAGCAGTGACGGACCACCTTATGGCTACACCTTC
13,-,TRBJ2-7,TRBD1,TRBV20-1,CSARDSGQYEQYF,TGCAGTGCTAGAGATTCGGGACAGTACGAGCAGTACTTC
17,-,TRBJ2-2,TRBD1,TRBV15,CATSRDRGTGVTGELFF,TGTGCCACCAGCAGAGATCGGGGGACAGGGGTGACCGGGGAGCTGTTTTTT
13,-,TRBJ1-4,-,TRBV25-1,CASSGDPNEKLFF,TGTGCCAGCAGTGGGGACCCTAATGAAAAACTGTTTTTT
15,few,TRBJ2-1,-,TRBV5-1,CASSVVAVIAEEQFF,TGCGCCAGCAGTGTGGTAGCGGTCATAGCAGAGGAGCAGTTCTTC
14,-,TRBJ2-1,-,TRBV27,CASSFGLTYNEQFF,TGTGCCAGCAGTTTCGGATTAACCTACAATGAGCAGTTCTTC
13,few,TRBJ1-4,-,TRBV3-1,CASTSSANEKLFF,TGTGCCAGCACATCCTCGGCTAATGAAAAACTGTTTTTT
14,-,TRBJ2-5,-,TRBV12-3/TRBV12-4,CASGQGGLLETQYF,TGTGCCAGCGGCCAGGGGGGGCTTTTAGAGACCCAGTACTTC
14,many,TRBJ2-1,TRBD2,TRBV20-1,CSARKGTSGGEQFF,TGCAGTGCTAGAAAAGGGACTAGCGGGGGTGAGCAGTTCTTC